The present T cell receptor beta chain was sequenced within a study of shared clonotypes between healthy human individuals. Overall study context: Each donor's CD4 naive and CD4 memory cells filled three plates apiece, CD8 naive two, and CD8 memory one.

Details on this clone: Its cognate antigen is unknown.

Sequencing was at deep level. TCRdb keeps only in-frame clones here, not all; method: immunoSEQ multiplex PCR. The sample includes about 2,200,000 clones, just over 90% of them seen just once. Study outcomes and limitations: It was only blood that was sampled, and tissue repertoires likely differ.

CDR1 SGHTA and CDR2 FQGTGA come from the germline V gene. The CDR3 contains 22 residues. V lost 3 bases, J lost 0 bases, and 16 bases stayed unmatched. Only CD45RO-negative cells positively selected for CCR7 counted as naive CD8 cells, so terminally differentiated effector memory CD45RA+ cells were excluded. The V and J genes are TRBV7-3 and TRBJ2-1, with 14 bases lining up with TRBD2. The clonotype was recovered from a young man in good health. Some clones in this sample may be carry-over from other donors' samples. The sample comprised naive CD8+ T cells from PBMCs. CDR3 sequence (DNA): TGTGCCAGCAGCTTGCCTCTCGACAGGGGACTAGCGGGAGACCACTCCTACAATGAGCAGTTCTTC. The encoded protein is CASSLPLDRGLAGDHSYNEQFF.